Below, 26 T cell receptor beta chains from the same sample are listed, as sequenced in a study of T cells after yellow fever vaccination. TCRdb independently ran MiXCR on the 5' RACE reads; one entry per CDR3 protein. Found here are some 350,000 distinct CDR3 sequences, about 4% of them singletons; the top ten hold about 22%. This specimen was PBMCs, taken 5 days after the yellow fever booster vaccination. These receptors were obtained from a man aged 18 to 30 who received the YFV17D yellow fever vaccine.

This clonotype occurred many times. This rearrangement joins TRBV6-5 to TRBJ1-2, with 9 bases identical to TRBD1. The CDR3 is made up of 15 amino acids. Per the germline V gene, CDR1 is MNHEY and CDR2 is SVGAGI. J lost 8 bases, V lost 6 bases, and 13 bases had no gene match. CDR3 in DNA: TGTGCCAGCAGACCAGGACAGGGGCTCCCTAGGGGCTACACCTTC. Translated, it gives CASRPGQGLPRGYTF.

This clonotype has only a few counts. The rearrangement links TRBV28 to TRBJ2-5, with 8 bases aligning to TRBD2. Losses at the gene ends were 6 bases for V and 5 bases for J; bases not matched to a gene: 8. The CDR3 is 14 amino acids. The germline V gene has CDR1 MDHEN and CDR2 SYDVKM. In DNA form, the CDR3 reads TGTGCCAGCAGCGGCGGGGGGCTGGTGGAGACCCAGTACTTC. Its protein product is CASSGGGLVETQYF.

This clonotype has a count of ten or more. The gene calls are TRBV10-3 and TRBJ1-5; possible D gene TRBD1, 5 bases. The CDR3 consists of 15 residues. The germline V and J ends were trimmed by 6 bases and 2 bases, with 14 bases remaining between them. Germline V gene data show CDR1 as ENHRY and CDR2 as SYGVKD. The CDR3 region has the DNA TGTGCCATCAGCGAGGGGCAGGGCGGCAATCAGCCCCAGCATTTT. Its protein is CAISEGQGGNQPQHF.

In DNA form, the CDR3 reads TGTGCCAGCAGCTCTGGGACCTCCTCCTACAATGAGCAGTTCTTC. Amino acids: CASSSGTSSYNEQFF. The chain combines TRBV6-2 or TRBV6-3 with TRBJ2-1; D is perhaps TRBD1 or TRBD2 (5 bases each). The germline gives CDR1 MNHEY, CDR2 SVGEGT. This CDR3 has 15 residues. Trimming stripped 6 bases from V and 0 bases from J, with 12 bases between.

Only a few counts were recorded for this clonotype. The V gene is TRBV7-8, the J gene TRBJ1-2; no clear D. Germline V CDR1 and CDR2: SGHVS, FQNEAQ. The CDR3 contains 14 residues. V lost 0 bases and J 2 bases, leaving 7 bases between the germline ends. This CDR3 reads CASSLAVENYGYTF. The CDR3 DNA reads as TGTGCCAGCAGCTTAGCGGTAGAAAACTATGGCTACACCTTC. Full variable domain (rest looked up from reference TRBV7-8 and TRBJ1-2): GAGVSQSPRYKVAKRGQDVALRCDPISGHVSLFWYQQALGQGPEFLTYFQNEAQLDKSGLPSDRFFAERPEGSVSTLKIQRTQQEDSAVYLCASSLAVENYGYTFGSGTRLTVV.

The chain employs TRBV12-3 or TRBV12-4 and TRBJ2-3; tentatively, D is TRBD1 or TRBD2 (5 bases each). This CDR3 comprises 13 residues. V was clipped by 7 bases and J by 0 bases, with 8 bases between them. For the CDR3, the DNA is TGTGCCAGCAAGTGGGGGAGCACAGATACGCAGTATTTT. Translating gives CASKWGSTDTQYF.

This clonotype was detected many times. The rearrangement links TRBV5-6 to TRBJ2-1, with 9 nucleotides matching TRBD1. Germline V gene data show CDR1 as SGHDT and CDR2 as YYEEEE. This CDR3 spans 13 amino acids. Trimming took 0 bases from V and 8 from J; bases not matched to a gene: 0. The CDR3 loop reads CASSLDRGHEQFF. The CDR3 DNA sequence: TGTGCCAGCAGCTTGGACAGGGGGCATGAGCAGTTCTTC.

This clonotype was observed a handful of times. V and J are TRBV2 and TRBJ1-1, with D unresolved. Trimming took 1 base from V and 5 from J, leaving 14 bases between them. CDR3 size: 15 residues. CDR1 is SNHLY, CDR2 FYNNEI, per germline. Here the CDR3 reads CASSEDRAAGTEAFF. As DNA, the CDR3 is TGTGCCAGCAGTGAAGATCGGGCGGCTGGGACTGAAGCTTTCTTT.

This clonotype has ten or more counts. The chain is built from TRBV29-1 and TRBJ2-3; a possible D gene is TRBD1 (7 bases). This CDR3 has 15 amino acids. V shed 6 bases and J shed 5 bases, with 21 bases lying between them. Germline V gives CDR1 SQVTM, CDR2 ANQGSEA. This CDR3 is CSVEEADRRGDTQYF. The CDR3 bases are TGCAGCGTCGAGGAGGCGGACAGGAGGGGAGATACGCAGTATTTT.

This clonotype has more than one count but fewer than ten. This rearrangement joins TRBV6-1 to TRBJ2-7; D perhaps matches TRBD1 (5 bases). The CDR3 is 12 amino acids. The germline gives CDR1 MNHNS, CDR2 SASEGT. Trimming pared 4 bases from V and 3 bases from J, leaving 7 bases between. Written as DNA, the CDR3 is TGTGCCAGCAGTGGCAGGGTCTACGAGCAGTACGTC. Protein product: CASSGRVYEQYV.

In its sample, this clonotype was seen many times. The CDR3 spells CASSQASKGGYYEQYF. The DNA for the CDR3 is TGCGCCAGCAGCCAGGCCTCCAAGGGGGGGTACTACGAGCAGTACTTC. V is TRBV5-1 and J is TRBJ2-7; D perhaps matches TRBD2 (7 bases). Trimming removed 4 bases from V and 3 bases from J, with 20 bases in between. The CDR3 has 16 amino acids. In germline, CDR1 is SGHRS, CDR2 YFSETQ.

This clonotype was counted many times. The V and J genes are TRBV6-2 or TRBV6-3 and TRBJ2-7, with 8 bases lining up with TRBD1. This CDR3 has 15 residues. CDR1 is MNHEY and CDR2 is SVGEGT in the germline V gene. J was trimmed by 0 bases and V by 6 bases; bases with no gene match: 7. The CDR3 DNA reads as TGTGCCAGCAGCAAGACAGGGGTCTTCTCCTACGAGCAGTACTTC. Protein product: CASSKTGVFSYEQYF.

This clonotype showed up just a few times. The chain is built from TRBV5-1 and TRBJ2-1, with D perhaps assigned TRBD1 or TRBD2 (6 bases each). Trimming removed 0 bases from V and 1 base from J, with 11 bases in between. The CDR3 has 16 amino acids. CDR1 is SGHRS and CDR2 is YFSETQ in the germline V gene. The CDR3 DNA sequence: TGCGCCAGCAGCTTGGGGGGGGCGGGGTCCTACAATGAGCAGTTCTTC. Its protein is CASSLGGAGSYNEQFF.

The V and J genes are TRBV6-5 and TRBJ1-3; D unresolved. The CDR3 has 18 amino acids. The V gene's germline CDR1 is MNHEY and CDR2 SVGAGI. Trimming shortened V by 2 bases and J by 0 bases, and 17 bases separated the two germline ends. The CDR3 bases are TGTGCCAGCAGTTACACCAATCCGGGTCTACACTCTGGAAACACCATATATTTT. As protein: CASSYTNPGLHSGNTIYF.

This clonotype has a handful of counts. This rearrangement joins TRBV29-1 to TRBJ1-5, with D possibly matching TRBD1 (6 bases). CDR1 is SQVTM and CDR2 is ANQGSEA in the germline V gene. The length of the CDR3 is 19 residues. Trimming removed 0 bases from V and 2 bases from J, with 23 bases in between. The DNA for the CDR3 is TGCAGCGTTGAAGAAATGTCCCGGGGGCCTTTGGGGGGCAATCAGCCCCAGCATTTT. Protein: CSVEEMSRGPLGGNQPQHF. The full variable domain, rest sourced from reference TRBV29-1 and TRBJ1-5, is SAVISQKPSRDICQRGTSLTIQCQVDSQVTMMFWYRQQPGQSLTLIATANQGSEATYESGFVIDKFPISRPNLTFSTLTVSNMSPEDSSIYLCSVEEMSRGPLGGNQPQHFGDGTRLSIL.

This clonotype was counted a few times. The chain recombines TRBV1 with TRBJ1-6; the table gives TRBD1 as D, unverified against the DNA. TRBV1 is a pseudogene locus. CDR3 length: 15 amino acids. The DNA of the CDR3 is TGCACCAGCAGCCAAGATAAAACCGGGACAACCAAATTGCACTTT. This gives the protein CTSSQDKTGTTKLHF.

This clonotype showed up just a few times. This chain joins TRBV5-1 and TRBJ1-1; TRBD1 agrees at 7 bases. The germline V gene encodes CDR1 SGHRS and CDR2 YFSETQ. The V and J ends lost 5 bases and 2 bases, in that order; junction bases with no gene match: 15. The CDR3 is 17 amino acids. CDR3 amino acids: CASSPGQAVRINTEAFF. CDR3 in DNA: TGCGCCAGCAGTCCCGGACAGGCCGTCCGGATTAACACTGAAGCTTTCTTT.

This clonotype was picked up many times. The J gene is TRBJ2-7, the V gene TRBV7-2, with 7 bases aligning to TRBD1. This CDR3 region has 14 residues. J was trimmed by 3 bases and V by 4 bases; bases with no gene match: 6. CDR1 is SGHTA, CDR2 FQGNSA, per germline. The CDR3 here is CASSSTRQGYEQYF. DNA for the CDR3: TGTGCCAGCAGCTCAACGCGACAGGGCTACGAGCAGTACTTC.

The chain has TRBV20-1 and TRBJ2-3; D uncertain. The V gene's germline CDR1 is DFQATT and CDR2 SNEGSKA (reference sequence). CDR3 size: 11 residues. Trimming pared 8 bases from V and 2 bases from J, leaving 8 bases between. CDR3 sequence reads: CSRWHTDTQYF. CDR3 nucleotide sequence: TGCAGTAGGTGGCACACAGATACGCAGTATTTT.

This clonotype showed up many times. CDR3 residues: CASSQPSRPQGKGYEQYF. In DNA, the CDR3 is TGCGCCAGCAGCCAACCCTCGAGACCACAGGGGAAGGGCTACGAGCAGTACTTC. The chain carries TRBV4-1 and TRBJ2-7, with TRBD1 matching 7 bases. The germline V gene encodes CDR1 MGHRA and CDR2 YSYEKL. Trimming removed 2 bases from V and 3 bases from J; junction bases left unmatched: 16. CDR3 length: 18 amino acids.

This clonotype was seen repeatedly, ten times or more. The gene calls are TRBV7-9 and TRBJ2-2; tentatively, D is TRBD1 or TRBD2 (6 bases each). V was clipped by 3 bases and J by 6 bases, with 38 bases between them. Germline assignment: CDR1 SEHNR and CDR2 FQNEAQ (reference sequence). CDR3 length: 23 residues. The CDR3 is CASSFAGGSTNLNRVYRPGELFF. The CDR3 DNA reads TGTGCCAGCAGCTTCGCCGGAGGGTCTACAAACCTCAACAGGGTTTATCGTCCCGGGGAGCTGTTTTTT. The full variable domain, in which reference TRBV7-9 and TRBJ2-2 provide the parts outside the CDR3, is DTGVSQNPRHKITKRGQNVTFRCDPISEHNRLYWYRQTLGQGPEFLTYFQNEAQLEKSRLLSDRFSAERPKGSFSTLEIQRTEQGDSAMYLCASSFAGGSTNLNRVYRPGELFFGEGSRLTVL.

The chain employs TRBV5-6 and TRBJ1-2, with a weak D call TRBD1 (5 bases). CDR1 is SGHDT and CDR2 is YYEEEE in the germline V gene. The V gene lost 4 bases and the J gene lost 4 bases, with 14 bases spanning the gap. The CDR3 length is 14 residues. CDR3 region: CASSPGWGPYGYTF. CDR3 DNA sequence: TGTGCCAGCAGCCCCGGTTGGGGCCCCTATGGCTACACCTTC.

The chain couples TRBV4-1 to TRBJ2-7, with TRBD1 matching 7 bases. CDR1 MGHRA and CDR2 YSYEKL come from the germline V gene. The V gene end was trimmed by 6 bases and the J gene end by 5 bases; junction bases not matched to a gene: 10. The CDR3 sequence is 14 residues long. CDR3: CASSLQGSYDEQYF. In DNA, the CDR3 is TGCGCCAGCAGTCTACAGGGGTCATACGACGAGCAGTACTTC.

This clonotype was seen a handful of times. The J gene is TRBJ2-7, the V gene TRBV12-3 or TRBV12-4; 7 nucleotides line up with TRBD1. V gave up 4 bases and J gave up 2 bases; unmatched junction bases: 8. The length of the CDR3 is 15 residues. The CDR3 region has the DNA TGTGCCAGCAGTTCGGCCGGGACAGCAACCTACGAGCAGTACTTC. Its translation is CASSSAGTATYEQYF.

The chain couples TRBV5-6 to TRBJ1-5, with a tentative D call TRBD1 (5 bases). V shed 0 bases and J shed 11 bases, with 15 bases lying between them. This CDR3 has 14 amino acids. Germline V lookup: CDR1 SGHDT, CDR2 YYEEEE. CDR3 DNA sequence: TGTGCCAGCAGCTTGGGGGCAGGGCATGGGGCCCAGCATTTT. It specifies CASSLGAGHGAQHF.

This rearrangement joins TRBV7-2 to TRBJ2-3; maybe TRBD2 (5 bases). Germline CDR1 reads SGHTA; CDR2 reads FQGNSA. V was pared by 5 bases and J by 4 bases, with 13 bases between. The CDR3 has 14 amino acids. Here the CDR3 reads CASSAGPVADTQYF. Here the CDR3 DNA reads TGTGCCAGCAGCGCGGGCCCCGTCGCAGATACGCAGTATTTT.